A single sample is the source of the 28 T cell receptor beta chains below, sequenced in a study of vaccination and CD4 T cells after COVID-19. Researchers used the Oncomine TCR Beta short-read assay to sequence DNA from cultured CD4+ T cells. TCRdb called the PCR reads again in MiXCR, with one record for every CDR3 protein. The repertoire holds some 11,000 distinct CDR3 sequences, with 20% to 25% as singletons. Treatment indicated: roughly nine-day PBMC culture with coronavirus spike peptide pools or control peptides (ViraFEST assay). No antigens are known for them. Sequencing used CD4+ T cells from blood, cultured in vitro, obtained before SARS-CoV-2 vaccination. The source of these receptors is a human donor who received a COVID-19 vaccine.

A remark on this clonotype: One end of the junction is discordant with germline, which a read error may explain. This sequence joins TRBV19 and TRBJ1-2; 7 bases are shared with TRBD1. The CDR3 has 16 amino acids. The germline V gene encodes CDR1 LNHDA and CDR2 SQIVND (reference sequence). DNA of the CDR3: TGTGCCAGTAGTAGAGGACAGGAAGAGGGGAGCTATGGCTACGCCTTC. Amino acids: CASSRGQEEGSYGYAF.

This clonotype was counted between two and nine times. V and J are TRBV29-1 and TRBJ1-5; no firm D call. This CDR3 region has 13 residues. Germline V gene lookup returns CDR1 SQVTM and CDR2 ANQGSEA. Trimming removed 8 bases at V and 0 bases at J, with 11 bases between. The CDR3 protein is CSTALYSNQPQHF. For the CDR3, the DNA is TGCAGCACGGCCCTATATAGCAATCAGCCCCAGCATTTT.

For the CDR3, the DNA is TGTGCCAGCGGGGACAGAAACATGAACACTGAAGCTTTCTTT. Its protein product is CASGDRNMNTEAFF. This sequence joins TRBV7-2 and TRBJ1-1, with 7 bases identical to TRBD1. CDR1 SGHTA and CDR2 FQGNSA come from the germline V gene. V shed 8 bases and J 0 bases; nucleotides not matched to a gene: 6. The length of the CDR3 is 14 residues.

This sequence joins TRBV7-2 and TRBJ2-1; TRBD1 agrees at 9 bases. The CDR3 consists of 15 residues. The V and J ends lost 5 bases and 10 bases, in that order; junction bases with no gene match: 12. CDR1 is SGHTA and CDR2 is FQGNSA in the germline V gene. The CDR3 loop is CASSAGQGPVIEQFF. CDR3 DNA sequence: TGTGCCAGCAGCGCGGGACAGGGCCCCGTCATCGAGCAGTTCTTC. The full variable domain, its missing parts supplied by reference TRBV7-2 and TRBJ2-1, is GAGVSQSPSNKVTEKGKDVELRCDPISGHTALYWYRQSLGQGLEFLIYFQGNSAPDKSGLPSDRFSAERTGGSVSTLTIQRTQQEDSAVYLCASSAGQGPVIEQFFGPGTRLTVL.

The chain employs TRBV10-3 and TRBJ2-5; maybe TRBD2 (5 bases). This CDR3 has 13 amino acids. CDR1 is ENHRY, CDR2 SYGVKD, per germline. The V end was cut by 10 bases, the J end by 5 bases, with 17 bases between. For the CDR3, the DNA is TGTGCCAGCACCTCTCCACTAGTTGAGACCCAGTACTTC. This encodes CASTSPLVETQYF.

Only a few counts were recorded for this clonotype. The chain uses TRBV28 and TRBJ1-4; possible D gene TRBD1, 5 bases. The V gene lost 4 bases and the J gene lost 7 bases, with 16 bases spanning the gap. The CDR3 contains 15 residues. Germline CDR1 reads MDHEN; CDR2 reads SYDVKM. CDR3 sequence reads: CASSYILDNSEKLFF. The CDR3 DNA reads TGTGCCAGCAGTTACATCCTGGACAACAGTGAAAAACTGTTTTTT. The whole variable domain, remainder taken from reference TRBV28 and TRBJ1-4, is DVKVTQSSRYLVKRTGEKVFLECVQDMDHENMFWYRQDPGLGLRLIYFSYDVKMKEKGDIPEGYSVSREKKERFSLILESASTNQTSMYLCASSYILDNSEKLFFGSGTQLSVL.

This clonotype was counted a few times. CDR3 sequence reads: CSVAGHTNYGYTF. CDR3 coding DNA: TGCAGCGTTGCAGGACACACTAACTATGGCTACACCTTC. The V gene is TRBV29-1, the J gene TRBJ1-2; D possibly corresponds to TRBD1 (5 bases). The CDR3 covers 13 residues. V lost 4 bases and J 0 bases, leaving 9 bases between the germline ends. The germline CDR1 and CDR2 sequences are SQVTM and ANQGSEA. Drawing the rest from reference TRBV29-1 and TRBJ1-2, the complete variable domain is SAVISQKPSRDICQRGTSLTIQCQVDSQVTMMFWYRQQPGQSLTLIATANQGSEATYESGFVIDKFPISRPNLTFSTLTVSNMSPEDSSIYLCSVAGHTNYGYTFGSGTRLTVV.

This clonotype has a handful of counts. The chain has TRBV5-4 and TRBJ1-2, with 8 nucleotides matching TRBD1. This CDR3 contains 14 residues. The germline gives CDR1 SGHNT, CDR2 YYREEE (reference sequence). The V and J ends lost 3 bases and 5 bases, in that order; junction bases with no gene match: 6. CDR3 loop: CASSSRDRIYGYTF. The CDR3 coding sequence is TGTGCCAGCAGCTCCCGGGACAGGATATATGGCTACACCTTC.

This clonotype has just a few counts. DNA of the CDR3: TGCAGTGCTAGAGATTGGAGCAGGGGAAATTTGCAGACCCAGTACTTC. This translates into CSARDWSRGNLQTQYF. J is TRBJ2-5 and V is TRBV20-1; the D gene is possibly TRBD1 (6 bases). From germline, CDR1 is DFQATT and CDR2 SNEGSKA (reference sequence). The CDR3 is 16 amino acids. Between the trimmed V and J ends, which lost 0 bases and 6 bases, there was a span of 20 bases.

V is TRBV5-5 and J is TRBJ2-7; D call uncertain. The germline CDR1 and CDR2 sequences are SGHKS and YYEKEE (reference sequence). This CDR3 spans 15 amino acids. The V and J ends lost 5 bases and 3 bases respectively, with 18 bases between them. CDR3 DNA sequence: TGTGCCAGCAGTTCGACACCCTCCGTGGGCTACGAGCAGTACTTC. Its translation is CASSSTPSVGYEQYF. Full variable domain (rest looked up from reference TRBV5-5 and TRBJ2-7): DAGVTQSPTHLIKTRGQQVTLRCSPISGHKSVSWYQQVLGQGPQFIFQYYEKEERGRGNFPDRFSARQFPNYSSELNVNALLLGDSALYLCASSSTPSVGYEQYFGPGTRLTVT.

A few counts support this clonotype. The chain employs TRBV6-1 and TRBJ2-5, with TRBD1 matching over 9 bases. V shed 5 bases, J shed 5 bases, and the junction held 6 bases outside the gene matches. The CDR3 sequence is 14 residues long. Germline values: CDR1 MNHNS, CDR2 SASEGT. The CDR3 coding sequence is TGTGCCAGCAGTCGTGGACAGGGGACGGAGACCCAGTACTTC. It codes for CASSRGQGTETQYF.

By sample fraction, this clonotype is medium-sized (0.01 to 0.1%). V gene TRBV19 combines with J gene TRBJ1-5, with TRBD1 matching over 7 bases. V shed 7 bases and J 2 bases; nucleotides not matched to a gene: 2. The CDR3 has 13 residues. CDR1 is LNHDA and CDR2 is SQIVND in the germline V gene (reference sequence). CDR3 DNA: TGTGCCAGTAAGGGGACAGGCAATCAGCCCCAGCATTTT. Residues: CASKGTGNQPQHF.

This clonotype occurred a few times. As DNA, the CDR3 is TGTGCCAGCAGACCAGACCCGGGACAGGGACGATATAATTCACCCCTCCACTTT. Its protein product is CASRPDPGQGRYNSPLHF. The chain has TRBV6-1 and TRBJ1-6; 9 nucleotides align to TRBD1. V dropped 6 bases and J dropped 4; count of bases not matched to a gene: 13. Germline V CDR1 and CDR2: MNHNS, SASEGT. This CDR3 comprises 18 residues.

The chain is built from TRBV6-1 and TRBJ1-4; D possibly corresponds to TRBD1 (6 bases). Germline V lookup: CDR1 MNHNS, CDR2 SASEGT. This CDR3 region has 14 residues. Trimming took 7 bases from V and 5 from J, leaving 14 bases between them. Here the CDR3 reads CASNDRNNNEKLFF. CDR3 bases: TGTGCCAGCAATGACAGGAATAACAATGAAAAACTGTTTTTT.

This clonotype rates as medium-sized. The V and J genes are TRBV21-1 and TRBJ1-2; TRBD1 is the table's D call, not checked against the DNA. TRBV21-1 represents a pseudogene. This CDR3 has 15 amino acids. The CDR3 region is CASSFWPLDPYGYTF. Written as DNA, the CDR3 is TGTGCCAGCAGCTTTTGGCCCCTGGATCCTTATGGCTACACCTTC.

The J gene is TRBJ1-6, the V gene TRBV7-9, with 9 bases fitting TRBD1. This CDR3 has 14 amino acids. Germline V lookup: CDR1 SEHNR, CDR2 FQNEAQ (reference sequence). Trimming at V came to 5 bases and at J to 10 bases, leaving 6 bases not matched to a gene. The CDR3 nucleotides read TGTGCCAGCAGCGTCACAGGGGGCGGGTCACCCCTCCACTTT. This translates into CASSVTGGGSPLHF. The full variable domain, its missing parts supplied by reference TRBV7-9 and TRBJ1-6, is DTGVSQNPRHKITKRGQNVTFRCDPISEHNRLYWYRQTLGQGPEFLTYFQNEAQLEKSRLLSDRFSAERPKGSFSTLEIQRTEQGDSAMYLCASSVTGGGSPLHFGNGTRLTVT.

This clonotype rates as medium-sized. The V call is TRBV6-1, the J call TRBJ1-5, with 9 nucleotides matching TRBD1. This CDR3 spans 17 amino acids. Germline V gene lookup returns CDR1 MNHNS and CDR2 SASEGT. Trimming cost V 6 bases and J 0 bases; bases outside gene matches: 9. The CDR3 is CASREGQGVISNQPQHF. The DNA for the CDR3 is TGTGCCAGCAGAGAGGGACAGGGAGTAATTAGCAATCAGCCCCAGCATTTT.

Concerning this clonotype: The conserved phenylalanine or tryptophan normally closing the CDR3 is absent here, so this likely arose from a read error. CDR3 nucleotides: TGCGCCAGCAGCCTGACACCTAACTATGGCTACACCCTC. Translating gives CASSLTPNYGYTL. The V and J genes are TRBV5-1 and TRBJ1-2, with D unresolved. Germline values: CDR1 SGHRS, CDR2 YFSETQ. Between the trimmed V and J ends, which lost 4 bases and 0 bases, there was a span of 7 bases. This CDR3 is built from 13 residues.

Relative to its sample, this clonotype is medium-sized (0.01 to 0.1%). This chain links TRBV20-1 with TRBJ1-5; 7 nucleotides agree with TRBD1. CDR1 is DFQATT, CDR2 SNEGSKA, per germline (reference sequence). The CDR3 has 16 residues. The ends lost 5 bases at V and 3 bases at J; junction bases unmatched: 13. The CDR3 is CSASETGSGSNQPQHF. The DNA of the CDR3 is TGCAGTGCTTCTGAGACAGGGTCGGGTTCCAATCAGCCCCAGCATTTT.

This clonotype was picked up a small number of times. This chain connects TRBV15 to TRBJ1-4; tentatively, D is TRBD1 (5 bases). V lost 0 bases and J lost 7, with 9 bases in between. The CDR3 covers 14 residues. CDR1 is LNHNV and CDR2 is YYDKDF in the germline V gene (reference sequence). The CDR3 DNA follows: TGTGCCACCAGCAGAGACAGGGTTGGTGAAAAACTGTTTTTT. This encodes CATSRDRVGEKLFF.

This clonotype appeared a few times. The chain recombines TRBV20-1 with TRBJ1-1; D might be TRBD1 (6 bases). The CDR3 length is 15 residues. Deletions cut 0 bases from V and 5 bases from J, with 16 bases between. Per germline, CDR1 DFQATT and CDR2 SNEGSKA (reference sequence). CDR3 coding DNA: TGCAGTGCTAGAGATTGGTCGTCAAGGGGGACTGAAGCTTTCTTT. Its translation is CSARDWSSRGTEAFF.

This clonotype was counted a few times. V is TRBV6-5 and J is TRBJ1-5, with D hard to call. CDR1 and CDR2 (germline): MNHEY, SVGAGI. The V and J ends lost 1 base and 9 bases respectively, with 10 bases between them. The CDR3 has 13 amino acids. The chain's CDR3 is CASSYLPSGPQHF. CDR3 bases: TGTGCCAGCAGTTACTTGCCCTCAGGGCCCCAGCATTTT.

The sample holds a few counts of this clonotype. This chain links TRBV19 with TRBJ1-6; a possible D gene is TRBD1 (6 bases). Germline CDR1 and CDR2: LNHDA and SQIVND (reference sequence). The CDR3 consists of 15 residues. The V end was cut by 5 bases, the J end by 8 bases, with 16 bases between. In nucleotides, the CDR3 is TGTGCCAGTAGTGGAGGGGGGGCGGACTATTCACCCCTCCACTTT. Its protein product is CASSGGGADYSPLHF.

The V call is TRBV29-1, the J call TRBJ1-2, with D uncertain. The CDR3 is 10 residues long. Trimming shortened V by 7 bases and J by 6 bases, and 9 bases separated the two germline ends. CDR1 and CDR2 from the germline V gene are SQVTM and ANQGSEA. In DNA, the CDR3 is TGCAGCGCCTCGGGGAATGGCTACACCTTC. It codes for CSASGNGYTF.

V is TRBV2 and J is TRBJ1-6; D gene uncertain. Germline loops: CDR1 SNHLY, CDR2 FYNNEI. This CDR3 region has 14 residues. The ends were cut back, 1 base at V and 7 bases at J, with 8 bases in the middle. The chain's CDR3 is CASSEEEGNSPLHF. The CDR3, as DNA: TGTGCCAGCAGTGAAGAGGAAGGGAATTCACCCCTCCACTTT.

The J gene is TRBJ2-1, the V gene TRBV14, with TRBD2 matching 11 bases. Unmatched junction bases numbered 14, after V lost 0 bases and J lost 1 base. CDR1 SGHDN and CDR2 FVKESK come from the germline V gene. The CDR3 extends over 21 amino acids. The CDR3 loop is CASSQEPQWGSGGASYNEQFF. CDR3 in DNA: TGTGCCAGCAGCCAAGAACCCCAGTGGGGTAGCGGGGGGGCTTCCTACAATGAGCAGTTCTTC.

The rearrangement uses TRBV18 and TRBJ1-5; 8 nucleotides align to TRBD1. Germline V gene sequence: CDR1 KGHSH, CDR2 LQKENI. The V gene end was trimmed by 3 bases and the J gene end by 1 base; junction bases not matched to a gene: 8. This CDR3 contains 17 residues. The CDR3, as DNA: TGTGCCAGCTCACCCGTCGACAGGGGTCGGAGCAATCAGCCCCAGCATTTT. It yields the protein CASSPVDRGRSNQPQHF.

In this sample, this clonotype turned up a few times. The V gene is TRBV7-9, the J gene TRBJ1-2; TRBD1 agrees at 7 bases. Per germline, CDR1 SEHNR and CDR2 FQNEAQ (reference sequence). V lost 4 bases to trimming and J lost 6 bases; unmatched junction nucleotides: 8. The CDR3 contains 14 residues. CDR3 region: CASSSTTGSNGYTF. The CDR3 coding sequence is TGTGCCAGCAGCTCCACGACAGGGTCGAATGGCTACACCTTC.